In its sample, the clone carrying this TCR beta chain was seen a few times. With V trimmed by 5 bases and J by 8 bases, 10 bases remained unmatched. The germline gives CDR1 SGHVS, CDR2 FQNEAQ. CDR3 size: 15 residues. These data belong to a study of blood T cell repertoires in COVID-19. Per the authors' pipeline: Nucleated cell number was recorded as an estimate derived from reference gene primer amplification. TCRdb's copy holds only in-frame clones and misses some; the assay was immunoSEQ multiplex PCR. The DNA was the basis for D and trimming; V, J and clone size are from that table. The sample has about 140,000 clones; about three quarters are singletons.

The TCR was taken from a woman aged 45-65 years who had recovered from COVID-19. The specimen was PBMCs or T cells enriched from blood (not recorded which). The chain couples TRBV7-8 to TRBJ2-1; 9 nucleotides line up with TRBD1. The CDR3 here is CASSALQGAGDEQFF. Written as DNA, the CDR3 is TGTGCCAGCAGCGCACTACAGGGGGCGGGAGATGAGCAGTTCTTC. Looking up the rest from reference TRBV7-8 and TRBJ2-1 gives the full variable domain: GAGVSQSPRYKVAKRGQDVALRCDPISGHVSLFWYQQALGQGPEFLTYFQNEAQLDKSGLPSDRFFAERPEGSVSTLKIQRTQQEDSAVYLCASSALQGAGDEQFFGPGTRLTVL.